These 32 T cell receptor beta chains share one sample of origin, sequenced in a study of T-cell reconstitution after alpha-beta-depleted transplantation in children. Using unique molecular identifiers, the investigators prepared the TCRbeta library. MiXCR was run by TCRdb on the PCR reads, yielding one entry per CDR3 protein. The sample holds just under 250,000 distinct CDR3 sequences, about 25% seen once. Sequenced material: PBMCs, taken before TCRalphabeta/CD19-depleted stem cell transplant. The receptors were gathered from a girl aged 2-10 years with Fanconi anemia, due to receive a stem cell transplant.

There are many counts of this clonotype. The rearrangement joins TRBV6-1 to TRBJ2-3; TRBD2 matches at 10 bases. V dropped 5 bases and J dropped 1; count of bases not matched to a gene: 3. The CDR3 totals 15 residues. Germline CDR1 reads MNHNS; CDR2 reads SASEGT. The CDR3 here is CASSRGLAGTDTQYF. The CDR3 nucleotides read TGTGCCAGCAGTCGCGGACTAGCGGGCACAGATACGCAGTATTTT.

This clonotype turned up a few times. The J gene is TRBJ2-5, the V gene TRBV7-9, with a tentative D call TRBD1 (5 bases). The CDR3 runs 14 residues. The germline V and J ends were trimmed by 6 bases and 0 bases, with 11 bases remaining between them. Per the germline V gene, CDR1 is SEHNR and CDR2 is FQNEAQ (reference sequence). In DNA, the CDR3 is TGTGCCAGCAGTTTACAGGCCTACCAAGAGACCCAGTACTTC. This codes for CASSLQAYQETQYF.

The chain combines TRBV5-1 with TRBJ2-2, with a possible D match to TRBD1 (7 bases). V lost 5 bases to trimming and J lost 7 bases, with 36 bases between them. Germline values: CDR1 SGHRS, CDR2 YFSETQ. There are 21 residues in the CDR3. CDR3 loop: CASSQHRGGSGTRKTSGELFF. The DNA for the CDR3 is TGCGCCAGCAGTCAGCACAGGGGAGGATCTGGGACTCGTAAGACGAGCGGGGAGCTGTTTTTT.

Many counts were recorded for this clonotype. The chain couples TRBV6-2 or TRBV6-3 to TRBJ2-5; unclear D gene. Germline V gene data show CDR1 as MNHEY and CDR2 as SVGEGT. This CDR3 comprises 12 residues. Trimming removed 7 bases at V and 4 bases at J, with 10 bases between. The CDR3 nucleotides are TGTGCCAGCAACCCGTGGGGAGAGACCCAGTACTTC. Translation gives CASNPWGETQYF.

DNA of the CDR3: TGTGCCAGCAGTTTAACGGGAGGAAACACCATATATTTT. Protein product: CASSLTGGNTIYF. V gene TRBV28 combines with J gene TRBJ1-3; D gene uncertain. Looked up from germline, CDR1 is MDHEN and CDR2 is SYDVKM. The CDR3 loop spans 13 amino acids. V was clipped by 2 bases and J by 4 bases, with 6 bases between them. Full variable domain (outside the CDR3, taken from reference TRBV28 and TRBJ1-3): DVKVTQSSRYLVKRTGEKVFLECVQDMDHENMFWYRQDPGLGLRLIYFSYDVKMKEKGDIPEGYSVSREKKERFSLILESASTNQTSMYLCASSLTGGNTIYFGEGSWLTVV.

This clonotype was counted at least ten times. The chain links TRBV29-1 to TRBJ1-1; 7 positions match TRBD1. Germline CDR1 is SQVTM and CDR2 is ANQGSEA. The CDR3 consists of 13 residues. The trim removed 0 bases at V and 4 bases at J, leaving 2 bases unmatched. The CDR3 loop reads CSVEDRDSTEAFF. CDR3 in DNA: TGCAGCGTTGAAGATCGGGACAGCACTGAAGCTTTCTTT.

This clonotype was counted ten times or more. V gene TRBV12-3 or TRBV12-4 combines with J gene TRBJ2-1, with D perhaps being TRBD1 or TRBD2 (7 bases each). Trimming left V 5 bases short and J 0 bases short, with 23 bases between. The CDR3 loop spans 19 amino acids. The CDR3 region has the DNA TGTGCCAGCAGTCGCCTTAAGGGGGCGGGAGTAAGCTCCTACAATGAGCAGTTCTTC. This encodes CASSRLKGAGVSSYNEQFF.

V gene TRBV29-1 combines with J gene TRBJ2-5; 10 bases align to TRBD1. The germline gives CDR1 SQVTM, CDR2 ANQGSEA. V lost 2 bases and J lost 5; bases outside the gene matches: 17. This CDR3 spans 18 amino acids. This CDR3 reads CSVESISSGTGAVETQYF. CDR3 nucleotides: TGCAGCGTTGAATCGATTTCGTCGGGGACAGGGGCGGTGGAGACCCAGTACTTC.

This clonotype appeared many times. The chain links TRBV29-1 to TRBJ1-2; D remains ambiguous. CDR3 length: 11 residues. Trimming removed 0 bases at V and 1 base at J, with 0 bases between. Germline values: CDR1 SQVTM, CDR2 ANQGSEA. The CDR3 nucleotides read TGCAGCGTTGAAGATAACTATGGCTACACCTTC. It encodes CSVEDNYGYTF. Filled out from reference TRBV29-1 and TRBJ1-2, the complete variable domain reads SAVISQKPSRDICQRGTSLTIQCQVDSQVTMMFWYRQQPGQSLTLIATANQGSEATYESGFVIDKFPISRPNLTFSTLTVSNMSPEDSSIYLCSVEDNYGYTFGSGTRLTVV.

This clonotype appeared many times. This sequence joins TRBV7-9 and TRBJ2-2; TRBD2 agrees at 9 bases. The V gene's germline CDR1 is SEHNR and CDR2 FQNEAQ (reference sequence). J was trimmed by 0 bases and V by 3 bases; bases with no gene match: 5. This CDR3 region has 17 residues. This CDR3 is CASSFPGLATNTGELFF. The DNA for the CDR3 is TGTGCCAGCAGCTTTCCGGGACTAGCAACGAACACCGGGGAGCTGTTTTTT. The entire variable domain, with the rest obtained from reference TRBV7-9 and TRBJ2-2, is as follows: DTGVSQNPRHKITKRGQNVTFRCDPISEHNRLYWYRQTLGQGPEFLTYFQNEAQLEKSRLLSDRFSAERPKGSFSTLEIQRTEQGDSAMYLCASSFPGLATNTGELFFGEGSRLTVL.

This clonotype was picked up many times. The rearrangement joins TRBV29-1 to TRBJ2-7; 9 nucleotides match TRBD1. CDR3 length: 12 amino acids. V trimming: 7 bases; J trimming: 4 bases; junction bases outside the gene matches: 5. Germline V gives CDR1 SQVTM, CDR2 ANQGSEA. CDR3 protein: CSAIGQGYEQYF. The CDR3 nucleotides are TGCAGCGCGATTGGACAGGGGTACGAGCAGTACTTC.

There are many counts of this clonotype. This sequence joins TRBV12-3 or TRBV12-4 and TRBJ2-7; maybe TRBD1 (7 bases). CDR3 length equals 14 residues. With 6 bases removed from V and 3 bases from J, the gap between germline ends came to 15 bases. The CDR3 here is CASRAGQPLYEQYF. The CDR3 coding sequence is TGTGCCAGCAGGGCGGGACAGCCCCTCTACGAGCAGTACTTC.

The rearrangement uses TRBV5-1 and TRBJ1-1; tentative D call: TRBD1 (5 bases). V shed 4 bases and J shed 1 base, with 8 bases lying between them. The CDR3 consists of 13 residues. Germline V gene data show CDR1 as SGHRS and CDR2 as YFSETQ. The CDR3 coding sequence is TGCGCCAGCAGCAGCGGACAGAACACTGAAGCTTTCTTT. It yields the protein CASSSGQNTEAFF.

The chain is built from TRBV20-1 and TRBJ2-3; D gene ambiguous. This CDR3 comprises 12 residues. In germline, CDR1 is DFQATT, CDR2 SNEGSKA (reference sequence). The V gene lost 4 bases and the J gene lost 0 bases, with 5 bases spanning the gap. CDR3: CSAIRSTDTQYF. The CDR3 DNA reads TGCAGTGCTATACGGAGCACAGATACGCAGTATTTT.

This clonotype was recorded many times. CDR3 region: CATSDLQGTDTQYF. The CDR3 coding sequence is TGTGCCACCAGTGATTTGCAGGGCACAGATACGCAGTATTTT. This chain uses TRBV24-1 with TRBJ2-3; D is undetermined. Trimming removed 0 bases at V and 1 base at J, with 4 bases between. The CDR3 runs 14 residues. Germline values: CDR1 KGHDR, CDR2 SFDVKD.

This clonotype was picked up a small number of times. The chain links TRBV20-1 to TRBJ2-7; D not certain. CDR3 length: 13 residues. V lost 0 bases and J lost 3, with 9 bases in between. Germline V gene lookup returns CDR1 DFQATT and CDR2 SNEGSKA (reference sequence). The DNA of the CDR3 is TGCAGTGCTAGAGACGAACTCCACTACGAGCAGTACTTC. It encodes CSARDELHYEQYF.

The chain couples TRBV18 to TRBJ2-7; a weak D match, TRBD1 (6 bases). In germline, CDR1 is KGHSH, CDR2 LQKENI. The CDR3 is 14 amino acids. Trimming stripped 3 bases from V and 0 bases from J, with 9 bases between. The CDR3 bases are TGTGCCAGCTCACCGTCAGGGGTCTCCTACGAGCAGTACTTC. The encoded protein is CASSPSGVSYEQYF.

This clonotype was detected many times. The chain couples TRBV6-5 to TRBJ2-7, with D maybe TRBD1 (5 bases). V lost 2 bases to trimming and J lost 0 bases, with 14 bases between them. CDR3 length equals 16 residues. In germline, CDR1 is MNHEY, CDR2 SVGAGI. Written as DNA, the CDR3 is TGTGCCAGCAGTTACAATACGGAGACAGTCTCCTACGAGCAGTACTTC. It encodes CASSYNTETVSYEQYF.

This clonotype has a count of ten or more. This chain connects TRBV18 to TRBJ2-1; 11 bases map to TRBD2. The CDR3 sequence is 20 residues long. Looked up from germline, CDR1 is KGHSH and CDR2 is LQKENI. Trimming removed 1 base from V and 0 bases from J; junction bases left unmatched: 11. DNA of the CDR3: TGTGCCAGCTCACCACAAGGCTCTAGCGGGAGGTCTAGCTCCTACAATGAGCAGTTCTTC. Its protein product is CASSPQGSSGRSSSYNEQFF.

At least ten counts were recorded for this clonotype. One end of the junction fails to match germline, which may point to a read error. This sequence joins TRBV27 and TRBJ2-5; the D call may be TRBD1 or TRBD2 (5 bases each). Germline V gene lookup returns CDR1 MNHEY and CDR2 SMNVEV (reference sequence). CDR3 length: 14 residues. For the CDR3, the DNA is TGTGCCAGCAGGAATTTCGGGGACGGTGTCGAACGACACTTC. Protein sequence: CASRNFGDGVERHF.

This CDR3 reads CSVAGTGELRGKETQYF. For the CDR3, the DNA is TGCAGCGTTGCCGGGACAGGTGAACTACGGGGAAAAGAGACCCAGTACTTC. This chain connects TRBV29-1 to TRBJ2-5; TRBD1 aligns across 8 bases. Per the germline V gene, CDR1 is SQVTM and CDR2 is ANQGSEA. V gave up 4 bases and J gave up 3 bases; unmatched junction bases: 16. This CDR3 is built from 17 residues.

This clonotype came up once. The chain joins TRBV29-1 to TRBJ2-7; 8 nucleotides match TRBD1. The V gene end was trimmed by 4 bases and the J gene end by 3 bases; junction bases not matched to a gene: 8. Germline loops: CDR1 SQVTM, CDR2 ANQGSEA. The CDR3 covers 14 residues. Written as DNA, the CDR3 is TGCAGCGTTGTTGGACAGGGAGGCGACTACGAGCAGTACTTC. Translation: CSVVGQGGDYEQYF.

This clonotype has ten or more counts. The rearrangement uses TRBV27 and TRBJ2-3; 8 bases agree with TRBD1. Looked up from germline, CDR1 is MNHEY and CDR2 is SMNVEV (reference sequence). V lost 4 bases and J lost 4; bases outside the gene matches: 13. This CDR3 has 17 amino acids. The CDR3 region has the DNA TGTGCCAGCAGTTCCCTTATTCGACAGGGACAGGCAGATACGCAGTATTTT. It yields the protein CASSSLIRQGQADTQYF.

The J gene is TRBJ2-3, the V gene TRBV12-3 or TRBV12-4; 13 nucleotides align to TRBD2. Trimming at V came to 6 bases and at J to 10 bases, leaving 10 bases not matched to a gene. This CDR3 is built from 15 residues. CDR3 DNA: TGTGCCAGCAGCTCAGGACTAGCGGGAGTGTTTCCGCAGTATTTT. It specifies CASSSGLAGVFPQYF.

This clonotype came up a few times. The chain combines TRBV7-9 with TRBJ2-3; D is uncertain. This CDR3 is built from 15 residues. CDR1 and CDR2 (germline): SEHNR, FQNEAQ (reference sequence). V lost 0 bases, J lost 2 bases, and 9 bases lay in between. CDR3 sequence reads: CASSLAVGDTDTQYF. CDR3 sequence (DNA): TGTGCCAGCAGCTTAGCAGTTGGGGACACAGATACGCAGTATTTT.

This clonotype occurred a few times. This chain joins TRBV28 and TRBJ2-3; the D is unclear. CDR1 MDHEN and CDR2 SYDVKM come from the germline V gene. Trimming took 6 bases from V and 4 from J, leaving 17 bases between them. The CDR3 runs 15 residues. CDR3 nucleotides: TGTGCCAGCAGCCTTACGGCCCTGTCCCCAGATACGCAGTATTTT. It codes for CASSLTALSPDTQYF.

This clonotype was found many times. The chain joins TRBV29-1 to TRBJ2-7, with a weak D call TRBD2 (7 bases). Trimming took off 3 bases at V and 7 bases at J, with 25 bases between the two ends. The germline V gene has CDR1 SQVTM and CDR2 ANQGSEA. This CDR3 has 16 residues. Written as DNA, the CDR3 is TGCAGCGTTGAGTCACCCCTGCCGGGGGGCGCGCCTGAGCAGTACTTC. This codes for CSVESPLPGGAPEQYF.

This clonotype has more than one count but fewer than ten. The chain employs TRBV6-2 or TRBV6-3 and TRBJ2-5, with TRBD1 matching over 8 bases. Germline loops: CDR1 MNHEY, CDR2 SVGEGT. V gave up 2 bases and J gave up 3 bases; unmatched junction bases: 5. The CDR3 covers 15 residues. The CDR3 region is CASSYPDRAKETQYF. The CDR3 DNA sequence: TGTGCCAGCAGTTACCCGGACAGGGCAAAAGAGACCCAGTACTTC.

This clonotype was seen at least ten times. This rearrangement joins TRBV27 to TRBJ1-2; a weak D match, TRBD1 (5 bases). Trimming pared 6 bases from V and 6 bases from J, leaving 11 bases between. This CDR3 is built from 12 residues. Germline V gene sequence: CDR1 MNHEY, CDR2 SMNVEV (reference sequence). CDR3 amino acids: CASSLGGDGYTF. For the CDR3, the DNA is TGTGCCAGCAGCCTTGGGGGAGATGGCTACACCTTC.

The sample holds a few counts of this clonotype. V gene TRBV4-2 combines with J gene TRBJ1-5; TRBD1 matches 9 bases. V lost 4 bases and J lost 3; bases outside the gene matches: 4. From germline, CDR1 is LGHNA and CDR2 YNFKEQ. This CDR3 is 15 amino acids long. The CDR3, as DNA: TGTGCCAGCAGCCCGGACAGGGGCACCAATCAGCCCCAGCATTTT. Translated, it gives CASSPDRGTNQPQHF.

There are a few counts of this clonotype. This chain connects TRBV29-1 to TRBJ1-2; D is uncertain. Germline CDR1 reads SQVTM; CDR2 reads ANQGSEA. CDR3 size: 12 residues. V was trimmed by 1 base and J by 2 bases, leaving 5 bases between them. Written as DNA, the CDR3 is TGCAGCGTTGAAGTCGGAAACTATGGCTACACCTTC. This translates into CSVEVGNYGYTF.

V is TRBV29-1 and J is TRBJ2-3; the D is unclear. In germline, CDR1 is SQVTM, CDR2 ANQGSEA. The ends were cut back, 3 bases at V and 0 bases at J, with 7 bases in the middle. There are 13 residues in the CDR3. The CDR3 loop is CSVDLLSTDTQYF. CDR3 in DNA: TGCAGCGTTGATTTGTTGAGCACAGATACGCAGTATTTT.